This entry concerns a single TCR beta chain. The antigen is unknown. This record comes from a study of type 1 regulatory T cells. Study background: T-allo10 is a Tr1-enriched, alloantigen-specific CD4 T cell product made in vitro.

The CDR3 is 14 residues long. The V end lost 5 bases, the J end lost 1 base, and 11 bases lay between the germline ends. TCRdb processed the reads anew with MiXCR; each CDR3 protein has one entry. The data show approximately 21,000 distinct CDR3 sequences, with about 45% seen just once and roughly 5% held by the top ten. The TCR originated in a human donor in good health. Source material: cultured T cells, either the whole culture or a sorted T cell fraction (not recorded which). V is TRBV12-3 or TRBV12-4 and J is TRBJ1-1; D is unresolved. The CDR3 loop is CASSLGGRNTEAFF. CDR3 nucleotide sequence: TGTGCCAGCAGTCTCGGAGGGAGGAACACTGAAGCTTTCTTT.